This TCR beta chain came from a study of blood T cell repertoires in COVID-19. Using immunoSEQ multiplex PCR, the repertoire was profiled, and TCRdb retains in-frame clones only, with some absent. The repertoire has 200,000 or so clones, about 79% of them found once; the top ten carry about 1.3%. In germline, CDR1 is WSHSY, CDR2 SAAADI. The CDR3 contains 14 residues. Unmatched junction bases numbered 3, after V lost 7 bases and J lost 0 bases. This TCR derives from a woman aged 40-49 years with acute COVID-19. The chain recombines TRBV10-2 with TRBJ2-1, with 7 nucleotides matching TRBD2. Input material: PBMCs or T cells enriched from blood (not recorded which). DNA of the CDR3: TGCGCCAGCATTAGCGGGTCCTCCTACAATGAGCAGTTCTTC. Protein product: CASISGSSYNEQFF.